This T cell receptor (beta chain) was obtained from a study of T-cell reconstitution after alpha-beta-depleted transplantation in children. Whole-study findings and limits: Newly generated T cells supplied most T-cell counts and diversity one year post-transplant. Some patients' high day-60 TCRbeta diversity was traced to surviving recipient T cells and thymic progenitors. Reportedly, alpha-beta T cells present about two months post-transplant originated from several hundred expanded clones of graft origin.

This clonotype was observed a handful of times. The target antigen is unknown. The CDR3 runs to 14 residues. CDR1 is SNHLY, CDR2 FYNNEI, per germline. The ends were cut back, 3 bases at V and 3 bases at J, with 11 bases in the middle. The TCRbeta library incorporated unique molecular identifiers. TCRdb independently ran MiXCR on the PCR reads; one entry per CDR3 protein. This repertoire shows about 200,000 distinct CDR3 sequences, approximately 7% found once; its top ten account for about 6%. This clonotype was obtained from a boy aged 2 to 9 with acute lymphoblastic leukemia, due to receive a stem cell transplant. This chain connects TRBV2 to TRBJ1-1; no clear D. The sample in question was PBMCs, obtained before TCRalphabeta/CD19-depleted stem cell transplant. This CDR3 is CASSEGLGYTEAFF. The DNA of the CDR3 is TGTGCCAGCAGTGAGGGATTGGGGTACACTGAAGCTTTCTTT.